This T cell receptor (beta chain) was recovered during a study of blood T cell repertoires in COVID-19. Across the whole study: There were acute and convalescent COVID-19 samples, and they came from the United States, Italy and Spain. The analysed material was cDNA or gDNA that came from T cells, B-cell-depleted T cells, or PBMCs.

The V segment lost 5 bases and the J segment 5 bases; nucleotides outside the gene matches: 11. CDR1 SGHTA and CDR2 FQGNSA come from the germline V gene. The CDR3 is 16 residues long. The table came from immunoSEQ multiplex PCR; TCRdb's copy has only in-frame clones and leaves some out. The sample consists of some 110,000 clones, 85% of them appearing once. This TCR was recovered from a man between 35 and 55 years old with acute or convalescent COVID-19. Sequencing was done on a sample of peripheral blood. The chain recombines TRBV7-2 with TRBJ2-5; 10 positions match TRBD2. The CDR3 loop reads CASSRVAGGSGETQYF. The CDR3 region has the DNA TGTGCCAGCAGCCGGGTAGCGGGGGGCTCGGGGGAGACCCAGTACTTC.